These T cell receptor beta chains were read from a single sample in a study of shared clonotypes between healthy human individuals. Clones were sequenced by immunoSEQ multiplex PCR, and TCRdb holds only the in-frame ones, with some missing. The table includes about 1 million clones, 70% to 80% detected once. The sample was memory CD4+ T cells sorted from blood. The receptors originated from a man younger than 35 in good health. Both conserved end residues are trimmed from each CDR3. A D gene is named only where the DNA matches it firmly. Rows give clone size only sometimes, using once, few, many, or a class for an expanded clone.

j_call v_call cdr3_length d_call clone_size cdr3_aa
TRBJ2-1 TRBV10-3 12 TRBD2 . ASRLAGDGNEQF
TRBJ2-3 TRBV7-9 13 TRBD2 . ASSLEEREADTQY
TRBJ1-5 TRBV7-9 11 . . ASSPQGNQPQH
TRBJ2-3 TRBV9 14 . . ASSVLLGGPTDTQY
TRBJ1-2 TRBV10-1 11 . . ASSPDTNYGYT
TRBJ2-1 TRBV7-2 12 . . ASSPPAGRVEQF
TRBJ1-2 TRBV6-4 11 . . ASIRGRNYGYT
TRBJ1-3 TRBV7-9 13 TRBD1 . ASSLGQSSGNTIY
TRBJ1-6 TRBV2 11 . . ASRDQPNSPLH
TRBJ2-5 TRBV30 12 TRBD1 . AWSVRTGAETQY
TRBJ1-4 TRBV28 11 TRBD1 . ASSSHRGEKLF
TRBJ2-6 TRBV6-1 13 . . ASIGQRVGANVLT
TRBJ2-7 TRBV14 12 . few ASSQDFSSSEQY
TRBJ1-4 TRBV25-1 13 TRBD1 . ASSTGQGNNEKLF
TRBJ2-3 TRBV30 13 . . AWSVRRIGTDTQY
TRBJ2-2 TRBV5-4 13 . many ASSFGGVGTGELF
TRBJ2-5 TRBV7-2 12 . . ASSFPGNQETQY
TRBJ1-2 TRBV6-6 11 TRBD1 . ASSYDRAYGYT
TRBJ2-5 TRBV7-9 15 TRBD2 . ASSLAVRLAGEGTQY
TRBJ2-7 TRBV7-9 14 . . ASSLVTGGGRSEQY